These T cell receptor beta chains were read from a single sample in a study of vaccination effects on CD4 cells after COVID-19. Measured with immunoSEQ multiplex PCR; TCRdb has only the in-frame clones, and not every one. The profile shows under 45,000 clones, more than 60% of them singletons. These receptors are not linked to any known antigen. Specimen: CD4+ T cells from PBMCs cultured with HCoV-OC43 spike peptides, collected before COVID-19 vaccination. These receptors were obtained from a human donor who received a COVID-19 vaccine. Each CDR3 is given with its conserved first and last residue. D genes are given only for firm matches. The listing skips clone size in some rows; elsewhere it reads once, few, many or a size class.

size,D,length,J,V,DNA,CDR3
.,.,15,TRBJ2-7,TRBV21-1,TGTGCCAGCAGTGGAAAAGGGATAAAATCCTACGAGCAGTACTTC,CASSGKGIKSYEQYF
.,TRBD2,14,TRBJ2-3,TRBV4-1,TGCGCCAGCAGCCAGGGACTAGTCACAGATACGCAGTATTTT,CASSQGLVTDTQYF
.,.,16,TRBJ2-1,TRBV20-1,TGCAGTGCTAGTGCCCGGACTGAAGTTGGGGCTAATGAGCAGTTCTTC,CSASARTEVGANEQFF
.,TRBD1,17,TRBJ1-4,TRBV19,TGTGCCAGTAGCTATGTACAGGGGAGTACAACTAATGAAAAACTGTTTTTT,CASSYVQGSTTNEKLFF
few,.,14,TRBJ1-5,TRBV6-5,TGTGCCAGCGCCTTTCAGGGGCAGGGTCAGCCCCAGCATTTT,CASAFQGQGQPQHF
.,.,14,TRBJ1-3,TRBV6-5,TGTGCCAGCACTTCGTGGGGTACTGGAAACACCATATATTTT,CASTSWGTGNTIYF
once,.,14,TRBJ2-3,TRBV5-1,TGCGCCAGCAGCTTGGCCGGGAACACAGATACGCAGTATTTT,CASSLAGNTDTQYF
.,.,18,TRBJ1-5,TRBV7-7,TGTGCTAGCAGCTTGTTCCCAGGGCGATGGGTTGGCAATCAGCCCCAGCATTTT,CASSLFPGRWVGNQPQHF
.,.,14,TRBJ1-5,TRBV10-3,TGTGCCTCCTCGGGAGAGGGGGGCAATCAGCCCCAGCATTTT,CASSGEGGNQPQHF
once,.,17,TRBJ1-6,TRBV6-1,TGTGCCAGCAGTGAACTCTTCTCAGGCAGAGAGAATTCACCCCTCCACTTT,CASSELFSGRENSPLHF
.,.,16,TRBJ2-7,TRBV6-1,TGTGCCAGCAGTGATGGAGGGGGGGGCCCCATCTACGAGCAGTACTTC,CASSDGGGGPIYEQYF
.,TRBD2,15,TRBJ2-5,TRBV9,TGTGCCAGCAGCGTGACTAGCGGGGGGCAGGAGACCCAGTACTTC,CASSVTSGGQETQYF
.,TRBD2,14,TRBJ2-1,TRBV18,TGTGCCAGCTCAACCCGGACTAGCGGGAGGGTCCCGTTCTTC,CASSTRTSGRVPFF
.,.,15,TRBJ2-2,TRBV13,TGTGCCAGCAGCTTAGGGGCAGTGAGTACCGGGGAGCTGTTTTTT,CASSLGAVSTGELFF
.,TRBD2,17,TRBJ2-5,TRBV7-7,TGTGCTAGCAGCCAAACAGCGGGAGGGCCTTCGAGAGAGACCCAGTACTTC,CASSQTAGGPSRETQYF
.,.,11,TRBJ2-1,TRBV28,TGTGCCAGCAGCATCGGAAGGGAGCAGTTCTTC,CASSIGREQFF
.,.,16,TRBJ2-7,TRBV9,TGTGCCAGCAGCCCCCAAGGGACCCTAGAGGGCCACGAGCAGTACTTC,CASSPQGTLEGHEQYF
.,.,14,TRBJ2-1,TRBV20-1,TGCAGTGCTAGTAGGGGTCCCTCCTACAATGAGCAGTTCTTC,CSASRGPSYNEQFF
.,.,14,TRBJ2-7,TRBV7-2,TGTGCCAGCAGCTTTCCCCCTTGGCTTTACGAGCAGTACTTC,CASSFPPWLYEQYF
.,TRBD1,16,TRBJ1-6,TRBV18,TGTGCCAGCTCACCATTCCGGGACAGCTATAATTCACCCCTCCACTTT,CASSPFRDSYNSPLHF
.,.,13,TRBJ2-2,TRBV11-3,TGTGCCAGCAGTACAGAGGGGACCGGGGAGCTGTTTTTT,CASSTEGTGELFF
few,TRBD1,15,TRBJ1-6,TRBV30,TGTGCCTGGAGTGCCCCGGACAGGGACATATCCCCCCTCCACTTT,CAWSAPDRDISPLHF
.,.,15,TRBJ1-6,TRBV28,TGTGCCAGCAGCCCCGAGGGGGTTAGAGCGTCACCCCTCCACTTT,CASSPEGVRASPLHF
.,.,13,TRBJ2-1,TRBV7-9,TGTGCCAGCAGCTCCGCGGGGGCGAATGAGCAGTTCTTC,CASSSAGANEQFF
.,TRBD2,16,TRBJ2-6,TRBV20-1,TGCAGTGCTACTGAGCGGGGGGGCCCTGGGGCCAACGTCCTGACTTTC,CSATERGGPGANVLTF
.,.,14,TRBJ1-2,TRBV6-5,TGTGCCAGCAGTTACCAGGGGCGCGACTATGGCTACACCTTC,CASSYQGRDYGYTF
once,TRBD1,15,TRBJ1-2,TRBV5-5,TGTGCCAGCAGCACGCGAATTACAGGGGGGGAGGGCTACACCTTC,CASSTRITGGEGYTF
few,.,16,TRBJ2-7,TRBV18,TGTGCCAGCTCACCAACGGAGCGGACAGTAACCTACGAGCAGTACTTC,CASSPTERTVTYEQYF
.,TRBD1,15,TRBJ2-3,TRBV18,TGTGCCAGCTCGTATCCGGGACAGAGCACAGATACGCAGTATTTT,CASSYPGQSTDTQYF
.,.,13,TRBJ1-4,TRBV5-6,TGTGCCAGCAGCGGGAGGGGAGGGGAAAAACTGTTTTTT,CASSGRGGEKLFF
.,.,16,TRBJ1-4,TRBV18,TGTGCCAGCTCCACGGGACAAAGGGTAACTAATGAAAAACTGTTTTTT,CASSTGQRVTNEKLFF
.,.,15,TRBJ2-7,TRBV19,TGTGCCAGTAGTGCCCCAGGGTTGGGAGGCTACGAGCAGTACTTC,CASSAPGLGGYEQYF
.,.,14,TRBJ2-7,TRBV9,TGTGCCAGCAGCGTAGCTCTAGCCAGCTACGAGCAGTACTTC,CASSVALASYEQYF
.,.,14,TRBJ2-7,TRBV6-5,TGTGCCAGCAGTTACCGCGGCCCCGATGGCGGGCAGTACTTC,CASSYRGPDGGQYF
.,.,15,TRBJ1-1,TRBV6-1,TGTGCCAGCAGTGAAGCACAGGCATTAATTGCTGAAGCTTTCTTT,CASSEAQALIAEAFF
.,TRBD1,16,TRBJ1-6,TRBV28,TGTGCCAGCAGACCGGGGACAGTACATTTTAATTCACCCCTCCACTTT,CASRPGTVHFNSPLHF
.,TRBD1,14,TRBJ1-6,TRBV7-3,TGTGCCAGCAGCGTCGGGACAGATAATTCACCCCTCCACTTT,CASSVGTDNSPLHF
.,TRBD1,13,TRBJ1-2,TRBV2,TGTGCCAGCACTCTGGACAGGGACTATGGCTACACCTTC,CASTLDRDYGYTF
few,TRBD2,15,TRBJ2-1,TRBV7-3,TGTGCCAGCAGCTTTACCGGGACTAGGGGCAATGAGCAGTTCTTC,CASSFTGTRGNEQFF
.,TRBD2,14,TRBJ2-3,TRBV3-1/TRBV3-2,TGTGCCAGCAGGGGCGGGAGGTTGACAGATACGCAGTATTTT,CASRGGRLTDTQYF
.,.,14,TRBJ1-4,TRBV7-3,TGTGCCAGCAGCCCATCCGGGCCTAATGAAAAACTGTTTTTT,CASSPSGPNEKLFF
few,TRBD2,14,TRBJ2-7,TRBV20-1,TGCAGTGCTAGTAGGCCTAGCGGGAGCTACGAGCAGTACTTC,CSASRPSGSYEQYF
.,.,16,TRBJ2-2,TRBV21-1,TGTGCCAGCAGCAAATACAGGCAGGGGAACACCGGGGAGCTGTTTTTT,CASSKYRQGNTGELFF
.,.,12,TRBJ2-7,TRBV11-2,TGTGCCAGCAGCTTGGGATACTACGAGCAGTACTTC,CASSLGYYEQYF
.,TRBD1,15,TRBJ1-1,TRBV5-4,TGTGCCAGCAGCTTCCCGGGACAGGGGGGCACTGAAGCTTTCTTT,CASSFPGQGGTEAFF
few,.,15,TRBJ1-3,TRBV5-1,TGCGCCAGCAGCTTTTTCGAGAACTCTGGAAACACCATATATTTT,CASSFFENSGNTIYF
.,.,14,TRBJ1-5,TRBV10-3,TGTGCCATCAGTGAGTCCCCGGGGGATCAGCCCCAGCATTTT,CAISESPGDQPQHF
.,.,13,TRBJ2-7,TRBV7-9,TGTGCCAGCAGCTTAGTCCCCCATACGGGGCAGTACTTC,CASSLVPHTGQYF
.,.,14,TRBJ2-7,TRBV9,TGTGCCAGCAGCGTGGGGGGCCTCCCCCGAGAGCAGTACTTC,CASSVGGLPREQYF
.,.,14,TRBJ1-1,TRBV5-6,TGTGCCAGCAGCTTGGGACGGTCGAACACTGAAGCTTTCTTT,CASSLGRSNTEAFF
.,.,15,TRBJ2-7,TRBV12-5,TGTGCTAGTAAACCCCCCGGGACGTATACCTACGAGCAGTACTTC,CASKPPGTYTYEQYF